The 4 T cell receptor beta chains presented below share a single source sample, sequenced in a study of memory CD4+ T cells and cytomegalovirus serostatus. The sort gate was single viable CD3+CD4+CD8-CD45RO+ cells for memory CD4+ T cells. Assay: immunoSEQ multiplex PCR; the TCRdb copy retains only in-frame clones and omits some. The sample lists approximately 46,000 clones, roughly 80% seen once, with under 0.7% in the top ten. The source material was memory CD4+ T cells from blood. These receptors all come from an adult in good health and CMV-seronegative.

This clone was seen repeatedly, ten times or more. The V call is TRBV5-4, the J call TRBJ1-3, with 7 positions matching TRBD1. Germline CDR1 is SGHNT and CDR2 is YYREEE (reference sequence). This CDR3 comprises 14 residues. Trimming at V came to 5 bases and at J to 4 bases, leaving 6 bases not matched to a gene. CDR3 nucleotides: TGTGCCAGCAGAGCCGGACAGGCGGGAAACACCATATATTTT. Translating gives CASRAGQAGNTIYF.

The chain links TRBV11-1 to TRBJ1-6; 7 bases fit TRBD1. The V segment lost 5 bases and the J segment 6 bases; nucleotides outside the gene matches: 10. Germline loops: CDR1 SGHAT, CDR2 FQDESV (reference sequence). This CDR3 is built from 16 residues. CDR3 loop: CASSPSGQRLNSPLHF. For the CDR3, the DNA is TGTGCCAGCAGCCCTTCGGGACAGCGACTTAATTCACCCCTCCACTTT.

V and J are TRBV2 and TRBJ1-1; TRBD1 agrees at 7 bases. The V gene end was trimmed by 4 bases and the J gene end by 4 bases; junction bases not matched to a gene: 9. CDR1 SNHLY and CDR2 FYNNEI come from the germline V gene. The CDR3 totals 15 residues. In DNA, the CDR3 is TGTGCCAGCAGTGGCTTTATAGGACAGGCCACTGAAGCTTTCTTT. Amino acids: CASSGFIGQATEAFF.

This chain joins TRBV7-3 and TRBJ2-5; 10 bases match TRBD1. V trimming: 5 bases; J trimming: 5 bases; junction bases outside the gene matches: 11. Germline CDR1 is SGHTA and CDR2 is FQGTGA. The CDR3 spans 16 residues. For the CDR3, the DNA is TGTGCCAGCAGCCTATCGGGACAGGGGAACCGGGAGACCCAGTACTTC. Translated: CASSLSGQGNRETQYF.